These 31 T cell receptor beta chains originate from one sample sequenced in a study of T cell changes during pregnancy in multiple sclerosis. The method was immunoSEQ multiplex PCR; TCRdb's version includes in-frame clones alone and lacks a portion of them. Altogether 30,000 to 45,000 clones are present, roughly 91% being singletons, with the ten largest covering roughly 0.52%. The specimen comprised CD4+ T cells from peripheral blood mononuclear cells, sampled in the first trimester of pregnancy. Receptors originate from a female donor with multiple sclerosis, enrolled in a pregnancy study.

Only one count was recorded for this clone. The chain uses TRBV9 and TRBJ1-1; no firm D call. Germline values: CDR1 SGDLS, CDR2 YYNGEE. V was clipped by 0 bases and J by 3 bases, with 6 bases between them. This CDR3 is 13 amino acids long. The CDR3 region has the DNA TGTGCCAGCAGCGTAGAACCGGACACTGAAGCTTTCTTT. Translation gives CASSVEPDTEAFF.

The chain uses TRBV30 and TRBJ1-1, with 12 nucleotides matching TRBD1. V shed 0 bases and J 7 bases; nucleotides not matched to a gene: 6. Germline CDR1 and CDR2: GTSNPN and SVGIG (reference sequence). The CDR3 has 15 residues. The CDR3 bases are TGTGCCTGGAGTGTCGGGACAGGGGGCTCGGGTGAAGCTTTCTTT. Amino acid sequence: CAWSVGTGGSGEAFF.

The rearrangement joins TRBV7-8 to TRBJ2-2, with D possibly matching TRBD2 (5 bases). The CDR3 length is 15 residues. CDR1 SGHVS and CDR2 FQNEAQ come from the germline V gene. V was trimmed by 5 bases and J by 4 bases, leaving 14 bases between them. The CDR3 nucleotides read TGTGCCAGCAGCACCAGCGGCATCCTCACCGGGGAGCTGTTTTTT. It is translated as CASSTSGILTGELFF.

V usage is TRBV30 and J usage is TRBJ2-5, with TRBD2 matching 10 bases. The ends lost 3 bases at V and 7 bases at J; junction bases unmatched: 11. This CDR3 is built from 15 residues. Per germline, CDR1 GTSNPN and CDR2 SVGIG (reference sequence). The CDR3 sequence is CAWSPVGLAAGTQYF. CDR3 DNA: TGTGCCTGGAGCCCCGTTGGACTAGCGGCGGGGACCCAGTACTTC.

The chain is built from TRBV7-9 and TRBJ2-1, with D possibly TRBD2 on 5 matching bases. Trimming removed 5 bases at V and 9 bases at J, with 20 bases between. Germline V gene lookup returns CDR1 SEHNR and CDR2 FQNEAQ (reference sequence). The CDR3 totals 15 residues. The CDR3 DNA sequence: TGTGCCAGCAGCCCCACTAGAAACCGGGCCGGTGAGCAGTTCTTC. Protein: CASSPTRNRAGEQFF.

The chain carries TRBV28 and TRBJ2-4, with 7 positions matching TRBD2. V lost 4 bases and J lost 4; bases outside the gene matches: 13. Germline V CDR1 and CDR2: MDHEN, SYDVKM. The CDR3 covers 17 residues. CDR3: CASSSSWGGKSKNIQYF. For the CDR3, the DNA is TGTGCCAGCAGTTCATCCTGGGGAGGGAAGAGTAAAAACATTCAGTACTTC.

The rearrangement joins TRBV20-1 to TRBJ2-7; 7 bases fit TRBD1. This CDR3 contains 11 residues. Per the germline V gene, CDR1 is DFQATT and CDR2 is SNEGSKA (reference sequence). V was pared by 7 bases and J by 6 bases, with 6 bases of the junction left unmatched. CDR3 sequence: CSGITGVEQYF. The CDR3 DNA follows: TGCAGTGGGATTACAGGGGTCGAGCAGTACTTC.

This sequence joins TRBV6-1 and TRBJ1-1; D not certain. V dropped 4 bases and J dropped 1 base, with 19 bases sitting between them. Germline CDR1 and CDR2: MNHNS and SASEGT. The CDR3 totals 17 residues. CDR3 loop: CASSALMSQYRNTEAFF. In DNA form, the CDR3 reads TGTGCCAGCAGTGCCTTGATGAGCCAATACCGGAACACTGAAGCTTTCTTT.

The CDR3 region is CASSQEKDTSGFSTDTQYF. CDR3 nucleotides: TGCGCCAGCAGCCAAGAAAAGGATACTAGCGGGTTCAGCACAGATACGCAGTATTTT. The chain uses TRBV4-1 and TRBJ2-3, with 9 bases identical to TRBD2. CDR1 is MGHRA and CDR2 is YSYEKL in the germline V gene. The V segment lost 0 bases and the J segment 0 bases; nucleotides outside the gene matches: 10. The CDR3 contains 19 residues.

This sequence joins TRBV27 and TRBJ2-3; D is perhaps TRBD2 (5 bases). The germline CDR1 and CDR2 sequences are MNHEY and SMNVEV (reference sequence). The CDR3 consists of 12 residues. V lost 5 bases and J 9 bases, leaving 12 bases between the germline ends. CDR3 DNA: TGTGCCAGCAGTACCCGGGATCACACGCAGTATTTT. This codes for CASSTRDHTQYF.

The rearrangement joins TRBV5-4 to TRBJ1-1, with D unresolved. The CDR3 covers 15 residues. The germline V and J ends were trimmed by 3 bases and 4 bases, with 16 bases remaining between them. Germline CDR1 SGHNT, CDR2 YYREEE (reference sequence). CDR3 coding DNA: TGTGCCAGCAGCTGGGGAGTTGGGGTGGGCACTGAAGCTTTCTTT. It codes for CASSWGVGVGTEAFF.

The chain couples TRBV7-9 to TRBJ1-2; 9 bases line up with TRBD1. The germline CDR1 and CDR2 sequences are SEHNR and FQNEAQ (reference sequence). Unmatched junction bases numbered 9, after V lost 5 bases and J lost 8 bases. The CDR3 covers 14 residues. CDR3 amino acids: CASSPSGTGNGYTF. CDR3 DNA: TGTGCCAGCAGCCCTTCCGGGACAGGGAACGGCTACACCTTC.

The chain carries TRBV27 and TRBJ2-1; D is ambiguous. V dropped 2 bases and J dropped 5 bases, with 10 bases sitting between them. The CDR3 is made up of 14 amino acids. Germline V lookup: CDR1 MNHEY, CDR2 SMNVEV (reference sequence). CDR3 region: CASSLLNSHNEQFF. CDR3 DNA: TGTGCCAGCAGTTTACTTAACAGCCACAATGAGCAGTTCTTC.

This clone has a single count. The genes are TRBV7-2 and TRBJ2-1; 8 bases match TRBD1. The CDR3 loop spans 14 amino acids. Germline trimming cut 5 bases from V and 8 bases from J; bases unmatched to any gene: 8. Germline lookup yields CDR1 SGHTA and CDR2 FQGNSA. CDR3 protein: CASSDRTGYHEQFF. The CDR3, as DNA: TGTGCCAGCAGCGACCGGACAGGGTACCATGAGCAGTTCTTC.

The chain links TRBV5-1 to TRBJ2-1; 9 nucleotides match TRBD1. V dropped 2 bases and J dropped 3; count of bases not matched to a gene: 6. Germline V gives CDR1 SGHRS, CDR2 YFSETQ. The CDR3 runs to 16 residues. Here the CDR3 reads CASSFNRGQGYNEQFF. CDR3 nucleotide sequence: TGCGCCAGCAGCTTTAACAGGGGGCAGGGCTACAATGAGCAGTTCTTC.

The chain recombines TRBV7-9 with TRBJ1-1, with 8 bases that match TRBD1. Germline V CDR1 and CDR2: SEHNR, FQNEAQ (reference sequence). J was trimmed by 8 bases and V by 5 bases; bases with no gene match: 4. The CDR3 sequence is 12 residues long. CDR3 in amino acids: CASSRRQGEAFF. In DNA form, the CDR3 reads TGTGCCAGCAGCAGACGACAGGGGGAAGCTTTCTTT.

This sequence joins TRBV28 and TRBJ1-4; D is uncertain. The CDR3 totals 15 residues. Trimming took 6 bases from V and 3 from J, leaving 14 bases between them. Per the germline V gene, CDR1 is MDHEN and CDR2 is SYDVKM. CDR3 sequence (DNA): TGTGCCAGCAGCCCTCTCCATCGGTCTAATGAAAAACTGTTTTTT. As protein: CASSPLHRSNEKLFF.

To note about this clone: The sample contains more than one DNA sequence encoding this CDR3. J is TRBJ1-1 and V is TRBV19, with D perhaps matching TRBD1 (5 bases). Germline V gene sequence: CDR1 LNHDA, CDR2 SQIVND (reference sequence). V lost 3 bases to trimming and J lost 5 bases, with 13 bases between them. CDR3 size: 14 residues. In DNA, the CDR3 is TGTGCCAGTAGTATTGTCGTCGGGGGGACTGAAGCTTTCTTT. Translating it yields CASSIVVGGTEAFF.

The chain recombines TRBV7-3 with TRBJ1-2, with 7 bases lining up with TRBD1. Losses at the gene ends were 1 base for V and 1 base for J; bases not matched to a gene: 6. CDR3 length: 16 amino acids. Germline V CDR1 and CDR2: SGHTA, FQGTGA. The CDR3 region is CASSLNHPGGNYGYTF. In nucleotides, the CDR3 is TGTGCCAGCAGCTTAAATCACCCAGGGGGTAACTATGGCTACACCTTC.

This chain connects TRBV4-1 to TRBJ2-5, with TRBD1 identical over 10 bases. Germline values: CDR1 MGHRA, CDR2 YSYEKL. The CDR3 loop spans 16 amino acids. The ends lost 4 bases at V and 2 bases at J; junction bases unmatched: 7. CDR3 in amino acids: CASSRDRGQGQETQYF. The CDR3, as DNA: TGCGCCAGCAGCCGGGACAGGGGACAAGGGCAAGAGACCCAGTACTTC.

The chain has TRBV10-3 and TRBJ2-7; D is possibly TRBD2 (5 bases). V lost 0 bases to trimming and J lost 2 bases, with 20 bases between them. The CDR3 loop spans 18 amino acids. Germline V gives CDR1 ENHRY, CDR2 SYGVKD. The DNA of the CDR3 is TGTGCCATCAGTGAGTCGGGAAGAAGACGGGGTCGGACCTACGAGCAGTACTTC. This sequence encodes CAISESGRRRGRTYEQYF.

This chain links TRBV2 with TRBJ1-4; the match to TRBD1 covers 9 bases. The length of the CDR3 is 18 residues. Germline V gene data show CDR1 as SNHLY and CDR2 as FYNNEI. V lost 8 bases and J lost 0; bases outside the gene matches: 13. CDR3 nucleotide sequence: TGTGCCAGCCGATTGACAGGGGGTAATTTTGCAACTAATGAAAAACTGTTTTTT. Protein: CASRLTGGNFATNEKLFF.

The CDR3 sequence is CASSYDGTGDNEQFF. The CDR3 DNA reads as TGTGCCAGCAGTTACGATGGGACAGGAGACAATGAGCAGTTCTTC. The chain carries TRBV6-6 and TRBJ2-1; 8 nucleotides line up with TRBD1. There are 15 residues in the CDR3. V was clipped by 2 bases and J by 5 bases; unmatched bases: 5. The germline CDR1 and CDR2 sequences are MNHNY and SVGAGI (reference sequence).

V and J are TRBV5-6 and TRBJ1-2; D may be TRBD1 (6 bases). V was shortened by 2 bases and J by 7 bases, with 12 bases between the two germline ends. The CDR3 runs to 13 residues. Germline lookup yields CDR1 SGHDT and CDR2 YYEEEE. CDR3 DNA: TGTGCCAGCAGCTTTAACAGGGCCTCTGGCTACACCTTC. Translating gives CASSFNRASGYTF.

This chain uses TRBV7-9 with TRBJ2-7; the D gene is possibly TRBD2 (6 bases). V was clipped by 5 bases and J by 3 bases, with 17 bases between them. From germline, CDR1 is SEHNR and CDR2 FQNEAQ (reference sequence). The CDR3 consists of 15 residues. The CDR3 sequence: CASSQTRLGGYEQYF. As DNA, the CDR3 is TGTGCCAGCAGCCAAACTAGGTTGGGGGGCTACGAGCAGTACTTC.

This rearrangement joins TRBV9 to TRBJ2-7, with D possibly being TRBD1 (6 bases). This CDR3 contains 14 residues. Germline-derived CDR1 and CDR2 are SGDLS and YYNGEE. V dropped 0 bases and J dropped 3 bases, with 10 bases sitting between them. The CDR3 coding sequence is TGTGCCAGCAGCGTAGCACAGGGAGACTACGAGCAGTACTTC. Amino acid sequence: CASSVAQGDYEQYF. The whole variable domain, filled in from reference TRBV9 and TRBJ2-7, reads DSGVTQTPKHLITATGQRVTLRCSPRSGDLSVYWYQQSLDQGLQFLIQYYNGEERAKGNILERFSAQQFPDLHSELNLSSLELGDSALYFCASSVAQGDYEQYFGPGTRLTVT.

This sequence joins TRBV5-1 and TRBJ2-1; 7 positions agree with TRBD1. Germline CDR1 reads SGHRS; CDR2 reads YFSETQ. The V gene end was trimmed by 0 bases and the J gene end by 7 bases; junction bases not matched to a gene: 7. This CDR3 comprises 15 residues. Here the CDR3 reads CASSLGDRVTNEQFF. The CDR3 DNA follows: TGCGCCAGCAGCTTGGGAGACAGGGTTACGAATGAGCAGTTCTTC.

The chain is built from TRBV7-9 and TRBJ2-1; 10 nucleotides agree with TRBD2. Germline CDR1 SEHNR, CDR2 FQNEAQ (reference sequence). The J segment lost 10 bases and the V segment lost 1 base, leaving 10 bases of the junction unmatched. The CDR3 runs 16 residues. The CDR3 coding sequence is TGTGCCAGCAGCTTAGGCGGACTAGCGGAACCTAAGGAGCAGTTCTTC. Its translation: CASSLGGLAEPKEQFF.

The chain combines TRBV27 with TRBJ2-1; 9 bases are shared with TRBD1. The CDR3 runs 12 residues. CDR1 is MNHEY, CDR2 SMNVEV, per germline (reference sequence). The J segment lost 10 bases and the V segment lost 4 bases, leaving 2 bases of the junction unmatched. The CDR3 DNA sequence: TGTGCCAGCAGTTGGACAGGGGAGGAGCAGTTCTTC. This gives the protein CASSWTGEEQFF.

The chain is built from TRBV7-2 and TRBJ2-1; 13 bases are shared with TRBD2. Germline loops: CDR1 SGHTA, CDR2 FQGNSA. The CDR3 loop spans 15 amino acids. With 2 bases clipped from V and 7 bases from J, the junction kept 2 bases outside the gene matches. Written as DNA, the CDR3 is TGTGCCAGCAGCTTAAGACTAGCGGGAGGTAATGAGCAGTTCTTC. Protein: CASSLRLAGGNEQFF.

The J gene is TRBJ2-5, the V gene TRBV2; 7 positions match TRBD1. The CDR3 covers 15 residues. V dropped 6 bases and J dropped 3; count of bases not matched to a gene: 10. The germline gives CDR1 SNHLY, CDR2 FYNNEI. The CDR3 nucleotides read TGTGCCAGCAGCCCACGACAGGGCCCCAAAGAGACCCAGTACTTC. It translates to CASSPRQGPKETQYF.